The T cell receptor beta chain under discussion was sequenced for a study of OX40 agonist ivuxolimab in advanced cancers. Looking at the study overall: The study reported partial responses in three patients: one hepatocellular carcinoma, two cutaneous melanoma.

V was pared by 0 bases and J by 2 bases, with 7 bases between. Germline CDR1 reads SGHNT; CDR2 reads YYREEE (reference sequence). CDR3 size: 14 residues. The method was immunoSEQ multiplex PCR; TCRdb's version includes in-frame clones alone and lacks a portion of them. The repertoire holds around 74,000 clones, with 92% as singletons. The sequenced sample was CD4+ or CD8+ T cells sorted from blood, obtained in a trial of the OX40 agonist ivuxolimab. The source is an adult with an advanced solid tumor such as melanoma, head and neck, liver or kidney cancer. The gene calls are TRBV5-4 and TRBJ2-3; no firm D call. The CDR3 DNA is TGTGCCAGCAGCTTGGGCCGGAACACAGATACGCAGTATTTT. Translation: CASSLGRNTDTQYF. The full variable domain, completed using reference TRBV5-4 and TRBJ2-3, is ETGVTQSPTHLIKTRGQQVTLRCSSQSGHNTVSWYQQALGQGPQFIFQYYREEENGRGNFPPRFSGLQFPNYSSELNVNALELDDSALYLCASSLGRNTDTQYFGPGTRLTVL.